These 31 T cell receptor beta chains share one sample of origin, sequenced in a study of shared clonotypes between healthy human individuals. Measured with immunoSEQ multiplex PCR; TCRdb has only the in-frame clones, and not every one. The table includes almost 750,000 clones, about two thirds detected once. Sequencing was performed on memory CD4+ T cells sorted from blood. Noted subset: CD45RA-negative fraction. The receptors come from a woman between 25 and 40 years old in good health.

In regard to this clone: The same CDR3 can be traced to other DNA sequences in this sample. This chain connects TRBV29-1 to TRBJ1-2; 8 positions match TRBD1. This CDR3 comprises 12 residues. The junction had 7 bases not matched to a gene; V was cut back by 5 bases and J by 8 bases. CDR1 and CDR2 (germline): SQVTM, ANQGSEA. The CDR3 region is CSVRQGARGYTF. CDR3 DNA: TGCAGCGTTCGGCAGGGGGCTCGGGGCTACACCTTC.

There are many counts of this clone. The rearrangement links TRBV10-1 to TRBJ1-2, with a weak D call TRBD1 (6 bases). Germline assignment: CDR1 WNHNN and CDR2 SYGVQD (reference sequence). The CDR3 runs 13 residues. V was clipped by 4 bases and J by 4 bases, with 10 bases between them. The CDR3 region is CASSAQGPYGYTF. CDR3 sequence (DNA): TGCGCCAGCAGTGCACAGGGACCCTATGGCTACACCTTC.

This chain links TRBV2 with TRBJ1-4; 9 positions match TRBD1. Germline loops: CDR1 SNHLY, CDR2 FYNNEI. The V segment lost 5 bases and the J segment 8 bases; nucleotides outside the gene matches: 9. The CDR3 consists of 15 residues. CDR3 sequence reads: CASSIQGALGEKLFF. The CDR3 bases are TGTGCCAGCAGTATACAGGGGGCGCTTGGCGAAAAACTGTTTTTT.

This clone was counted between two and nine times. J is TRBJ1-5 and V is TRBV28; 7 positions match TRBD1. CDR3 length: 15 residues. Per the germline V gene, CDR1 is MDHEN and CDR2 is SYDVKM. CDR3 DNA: TGTGCAACTGAAACGAGGGGGCTCCTAGATCAGCCCCAGCATTTT. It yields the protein CATETRGLLDQPQHF.

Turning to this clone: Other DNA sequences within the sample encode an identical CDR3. CDR3 bases: TGCGCCAGCAGCTTGACCGGGACAGATACGCAGTATTTT. It yields the protein CASSLTGTDTQYF. The chain links TRBV5-1 to TRBJ2-3; D uncertain. The V end was cut by 1 base, the J end by 3 bases, with 6 bases between. Germline values: CDR1 SGHRS, CDR2 YFSETQ. This CDR3 is built from 13 residues.

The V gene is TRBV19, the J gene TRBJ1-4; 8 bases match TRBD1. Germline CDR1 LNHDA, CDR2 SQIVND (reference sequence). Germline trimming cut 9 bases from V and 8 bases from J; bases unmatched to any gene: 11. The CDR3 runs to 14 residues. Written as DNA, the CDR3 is TGTGCCAGCCTTGACAGGGGTTCTTTGGAAAAACTGTTTTTT. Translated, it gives CASLDRGSLEKLFF.

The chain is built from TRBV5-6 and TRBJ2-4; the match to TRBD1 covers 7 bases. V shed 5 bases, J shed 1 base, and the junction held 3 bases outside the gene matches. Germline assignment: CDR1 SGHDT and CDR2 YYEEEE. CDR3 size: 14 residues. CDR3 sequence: CASSLQGAKNIQYF. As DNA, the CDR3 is TGTGCCAGCAGTTTACAGGGGGCCAAAAACATTCAGTACTTC.

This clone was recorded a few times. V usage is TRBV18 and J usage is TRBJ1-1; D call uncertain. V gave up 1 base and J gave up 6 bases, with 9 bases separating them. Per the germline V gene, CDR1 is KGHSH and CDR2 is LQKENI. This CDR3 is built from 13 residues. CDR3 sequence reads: CASSPQAAAEAFF. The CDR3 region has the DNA TGTGCCAGCTCACCACAGGCAGCGGCTGAAGCTTTCTTT. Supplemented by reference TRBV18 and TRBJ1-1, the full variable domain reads NAGVMQNPRHLVRRRGQEARLRCSPMKGHSHVYWYRQLPEEGLKFMVYLQKENIIDESGMPKERFSAEFPKEGPSILRIQQVVRGDSAAYFCASSPQAAAEAFFGQGTRLTVV.

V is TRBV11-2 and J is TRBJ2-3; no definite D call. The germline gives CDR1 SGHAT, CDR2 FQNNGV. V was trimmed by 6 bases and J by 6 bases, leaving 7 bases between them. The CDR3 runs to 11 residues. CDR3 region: CASSIRDTQYF. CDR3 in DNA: TGTGCCAGCAGTATCCGGGATACGCAGTATTTT.

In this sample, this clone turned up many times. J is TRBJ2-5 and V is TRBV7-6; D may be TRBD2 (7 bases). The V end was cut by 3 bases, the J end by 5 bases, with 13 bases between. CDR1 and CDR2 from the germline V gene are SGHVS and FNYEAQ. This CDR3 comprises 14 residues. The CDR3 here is CASSFQQGGETQYF. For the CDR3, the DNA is TGTGCCAGCAGCTTTCAACAGGGAGGGGAGACCCAGTACTTC.

The CDR3 loop reads CAWSVPGLAGMTDTQYF. CDR3 in DNA: TGTGCCTGGAGTGTACCTGGCCTAGCGGGAATGACAGATACGCAGTATTTT. The gene calls are TRBV30 and TRBJ2-3; 9 bases agree with TRBD2. Germline-derived CDR1 and CDR2 are GTSNPN and SVGIG (reference sequence). The CDR3 is made up of 17 amino acids. J was trimmed by 3 bases and V by 0 bases; bases with no gene match: 10.

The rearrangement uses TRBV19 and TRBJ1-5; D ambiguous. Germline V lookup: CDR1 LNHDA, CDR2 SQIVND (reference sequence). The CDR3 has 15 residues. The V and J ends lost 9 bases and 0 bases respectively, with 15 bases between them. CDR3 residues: CASHTDTNSNQPQHF. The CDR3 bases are TGTGCCAGCCATACAGATACTAATAGCAATCAGCCCCAGCATTTT.

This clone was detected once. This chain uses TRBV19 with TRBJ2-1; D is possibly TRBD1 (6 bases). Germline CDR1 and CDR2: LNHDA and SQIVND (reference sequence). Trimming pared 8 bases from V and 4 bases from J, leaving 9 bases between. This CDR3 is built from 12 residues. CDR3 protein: CASSGQYNEQFF. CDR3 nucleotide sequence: TGTGCCAGTTCCGGACAGTACAATGAGCAGTTCTTC.

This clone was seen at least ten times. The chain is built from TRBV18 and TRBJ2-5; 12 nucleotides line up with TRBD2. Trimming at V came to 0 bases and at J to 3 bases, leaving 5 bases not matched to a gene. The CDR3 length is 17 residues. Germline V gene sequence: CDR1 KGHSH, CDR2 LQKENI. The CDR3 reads CASSPPRLAGVKETQYF. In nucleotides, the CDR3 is TGTGCCAGCTCACCACCACGACTAGCGGGAGTAAAAGAGACCCAGTACTTC.

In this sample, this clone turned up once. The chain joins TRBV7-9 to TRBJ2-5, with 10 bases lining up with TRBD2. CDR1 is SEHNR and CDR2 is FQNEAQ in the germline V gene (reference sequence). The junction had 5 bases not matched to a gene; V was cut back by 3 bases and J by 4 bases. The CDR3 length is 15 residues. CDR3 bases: TGTGCCAGCAGCTTCTCTAGCGGGAGAAGAGAGACCCAGTACTTC. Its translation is CASSFSSGRRETQYF.

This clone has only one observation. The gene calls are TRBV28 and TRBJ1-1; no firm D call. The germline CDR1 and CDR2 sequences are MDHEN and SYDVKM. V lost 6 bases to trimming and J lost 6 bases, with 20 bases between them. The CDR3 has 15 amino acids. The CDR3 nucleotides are TGTGCCAGCAGGAGGCCATCCTTTGGGTTCGCTGAAGCTTTCTTT. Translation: CASRRPSFGFAEAFF. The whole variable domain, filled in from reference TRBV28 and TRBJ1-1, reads DVKVTQSSRYLVKRTGEKVFLECVQDMDHENMFWYRQDPGLGLRLIYFSYDVKMKEKGDIPEGYSVSREKKERFSLILESASTNQTSMYLCASRRPSFGFAEAFFGQGTRLTVV.

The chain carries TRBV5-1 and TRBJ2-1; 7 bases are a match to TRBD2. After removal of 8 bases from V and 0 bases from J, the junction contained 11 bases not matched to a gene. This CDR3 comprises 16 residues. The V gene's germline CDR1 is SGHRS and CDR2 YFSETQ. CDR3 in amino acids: CARGWKRDRSYNEQFF. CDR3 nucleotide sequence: TGCGCCAGAGGTTGGAAGCGGGATCGCTCCTACAATGAGCAGTTCTTC.

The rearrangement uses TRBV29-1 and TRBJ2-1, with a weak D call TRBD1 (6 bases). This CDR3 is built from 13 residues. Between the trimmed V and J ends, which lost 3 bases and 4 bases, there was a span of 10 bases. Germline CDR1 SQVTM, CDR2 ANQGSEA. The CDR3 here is CSVDKQGYNEQFF. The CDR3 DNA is TGCAGCGTTGATAAACAGGGTTACAATGAGCAGTTCTTC.

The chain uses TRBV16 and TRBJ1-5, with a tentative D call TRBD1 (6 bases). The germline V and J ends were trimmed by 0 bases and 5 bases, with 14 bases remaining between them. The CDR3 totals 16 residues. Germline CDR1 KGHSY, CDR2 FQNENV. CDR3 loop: CASSQSWGADDQPQHF. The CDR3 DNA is TGTGCCAGCAGCCAATCGTGGGGGGCTGATGATCAGCCCCAGCATTTT.

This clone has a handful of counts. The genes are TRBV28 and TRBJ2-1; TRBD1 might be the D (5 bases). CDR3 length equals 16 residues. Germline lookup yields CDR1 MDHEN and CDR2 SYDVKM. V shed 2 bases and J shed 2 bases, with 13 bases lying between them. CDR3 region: CASSLPTVSTYNEQFF. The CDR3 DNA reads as TGTGCCAGCAGTTTACCGACAGTGAGCACCTACAATGAGCAGTTCTTC.

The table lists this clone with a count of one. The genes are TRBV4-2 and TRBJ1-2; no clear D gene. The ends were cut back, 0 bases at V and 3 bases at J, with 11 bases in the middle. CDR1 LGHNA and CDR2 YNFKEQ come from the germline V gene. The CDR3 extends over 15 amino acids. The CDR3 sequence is CASSQDGRTDYGYTF. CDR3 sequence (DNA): TGTGCCAGCAGCCAAGATGGTAGGACCGACTATGGCTACACCTTC.

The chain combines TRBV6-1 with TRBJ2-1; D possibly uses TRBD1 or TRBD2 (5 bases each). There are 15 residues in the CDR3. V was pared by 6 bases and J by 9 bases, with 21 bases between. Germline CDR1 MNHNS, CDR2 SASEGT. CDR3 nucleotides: TGTGCCAGCAGCCCCCGGGACCAGGGCATCGTTGAGCAGTTCTTC. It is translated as CASSPRDQGIVEQFF.

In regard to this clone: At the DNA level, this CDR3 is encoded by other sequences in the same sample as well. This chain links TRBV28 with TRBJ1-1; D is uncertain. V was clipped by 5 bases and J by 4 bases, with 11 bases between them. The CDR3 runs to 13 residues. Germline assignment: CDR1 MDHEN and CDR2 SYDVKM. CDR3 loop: CASSPRPGTEAFF. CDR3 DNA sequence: TGTGCCAGCAGTCCCCGACCGGGCACTGAAGCTTTCTTT. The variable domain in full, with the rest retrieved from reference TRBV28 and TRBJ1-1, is DVKVTQSSRYLVKRTGEKVFLECVQDMDHENMFWYRQDPGLGLRLIYFSYDVKMKEKGDIPEGYSVSREKKERFSLILESASTNQTSMYLCASSPRPGTEAFFGQGTRLTVV.

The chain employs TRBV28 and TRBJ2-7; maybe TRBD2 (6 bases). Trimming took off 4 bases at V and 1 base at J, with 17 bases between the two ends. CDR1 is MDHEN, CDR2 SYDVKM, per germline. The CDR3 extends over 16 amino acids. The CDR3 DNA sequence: TGTGCCAGCAGTTCCCCCGGTGGTAGCGGATCCTACGAGCAGTACTTC. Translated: CASSSPGGSGSYEQYF.

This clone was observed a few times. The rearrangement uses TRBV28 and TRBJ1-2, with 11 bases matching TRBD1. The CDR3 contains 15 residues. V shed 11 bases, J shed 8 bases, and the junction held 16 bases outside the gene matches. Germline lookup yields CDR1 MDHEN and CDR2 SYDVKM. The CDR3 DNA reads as TGTGCCTGCACCCAACCGGACAGGGGGCTGCTCGGCTACACCTTC. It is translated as CACTQPDRGLLGYTF.

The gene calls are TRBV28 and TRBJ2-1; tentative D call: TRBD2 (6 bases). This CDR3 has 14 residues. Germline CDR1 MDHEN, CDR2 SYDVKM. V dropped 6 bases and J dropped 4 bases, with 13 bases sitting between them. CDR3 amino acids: CASSTPGLYNEQFF. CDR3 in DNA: TGTGCCAGCAGCACCCCGGGACTGTACAATGAGCAGTTCTTC.

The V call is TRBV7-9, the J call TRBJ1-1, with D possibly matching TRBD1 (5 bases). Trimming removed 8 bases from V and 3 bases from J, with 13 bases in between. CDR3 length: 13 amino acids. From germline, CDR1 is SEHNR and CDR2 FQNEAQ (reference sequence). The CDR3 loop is CASGQQEYTEAFF. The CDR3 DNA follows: TGTGCCAGCGGTCAACAGGAGTACACTGAAGCTTTCTTT.

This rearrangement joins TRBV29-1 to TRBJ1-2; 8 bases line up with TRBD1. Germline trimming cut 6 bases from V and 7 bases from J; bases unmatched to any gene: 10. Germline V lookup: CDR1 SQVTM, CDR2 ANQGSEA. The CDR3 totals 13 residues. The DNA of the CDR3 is TGCAGCGTAGTCATGGACAGGGCTAGTGGCTACACCTTC. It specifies CSVVMDRASGYTF.

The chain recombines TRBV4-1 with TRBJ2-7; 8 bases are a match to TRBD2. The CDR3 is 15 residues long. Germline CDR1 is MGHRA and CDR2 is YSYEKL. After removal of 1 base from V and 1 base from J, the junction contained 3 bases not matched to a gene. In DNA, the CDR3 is TGCGCCAGCAGCCAAGCCGGGACTAGGTCCTACGAGCAGTACTTC. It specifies CASSQAGTRSYEQYF.

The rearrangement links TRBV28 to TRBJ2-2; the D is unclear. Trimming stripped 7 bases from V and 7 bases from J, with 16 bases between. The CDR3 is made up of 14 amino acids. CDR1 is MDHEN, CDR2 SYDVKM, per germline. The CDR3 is CASTRPLGIGELFF. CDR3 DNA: TGTGCCAGCACCCGGCCCCTGGGTATCGGGGAGCTGTTTTTT.

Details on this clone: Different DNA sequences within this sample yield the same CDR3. The DNA of the CDR3 is TGCGCCAGCAGCTTGGTGGTACCCAATGAGCAGTTCTTC. Amino acid sequence: CASSLVVPNEQFF. The gene calls are TRBV5-1 and TRBJ2-1; D ambiguous. V lost 0 bases, J lost 6 bases, and 7 bases lay in between. Germline CDR1 and CDR2: SGHRS and YFSETQ. This CDR3 has 13 residues.